Presented here are 27 T cell receptor beta chains from one specimen sequenced in a study of T cells after yellow fever vaccination. TCRdb itself ran the 5' RACE reads through MiXCR, one entry per CDR3 protein. The sample yields hundreds of thousands of distinct CDR3 sequences, about a fifth seen once. The input for sequencing was PBMCs, taken 15 days after the yellow fever booster vaccination. These receptors all come from a man aged 25-40 years who received the YFV17D yellow fever vaccine.

The rearrangement links TRBV29-1 to TRBJ1-1; D perhaps matches TRBD1 (6 bases). CDR3 length: 14 residues. Germline lookup yields CDR1 SQVTM and CDR2 ANQGSEA. V was cut by 1 base and J by 5 bases, with 14 bases left in between. CDR3 protein: CSVEVTGGGTEAFF. In DNA, the CDR3 is TGCAGCGTTGAAGTGACAGGAGGCGGGACTGAAGCTTTCTTT.

This chain uses TRBV6-5 with TRBJ2-5, with TRBD1 matching 7 bases. Germline V gene sequence: CDR1 MNHEY, CDR2 SVGAGI. The CDR3 has 14 residues. V lost 0 bases, J lost 5 bases, and 3 bases stayed unmatched. In DNA form, the CDR3 reads TGTGCCAGCAGTTACTCGACAGGGTACGAGACCCAGTACTTC. Translating gives CASSYSTGYETQYF.

CDR3 residues: CASGEQFF. DNA for the CDR3: TGTGCCTCGGGTGAGCAGTTCTTC. V gene TRBV12-3 or TRBV12-4 combines with J gene TRBJ2-1; D not certain. The CDR3 sequence is 8 residues long. Trimming took off 11 bases at V and 9 bases at J, with 5 bases between the two ends.

The chain links TRBV10-3 to TRBJ2-1; 13 positions match TRBD2. This CDR3 comprises 13 residues. From germline, CDR1 is ENHRY and CDR2 SYGVKD. Germline trimming cut 9 bases from V and 7 bases from J; bases unmatched to any gene: 3. The CDR3 DNA sequence: TGTGCCATAGGGACTAGCGGGAAAAATGAGCAGTTCTTC. This translates into CAIGTSGKNEQFF.

The chain has TRBV7-9 and TRBJ2-3; maybe TRBD2 (6 bases). This CDR3 is built from 12 residues. Germline CDR1 SEHNR, CDR2 FQNEAQ (reference sequence). Trimming removed 6 bases from V and 11 bases from J, with 15 bases in between. CDR3 region: CASSSAGGRQYF. The CDR3 DNA reads TGTGCCAGCAGTTCCGCCGGGGGTAGGCAGTATTTT.

The chain recombines TRBV20-1 with TRBJ2-3, with 7 bases fitting TRBD2. The CDR3 covers 14 residues. Per germline, CDR1 DFQATT and CDR2 SNEGSKA (reference sequence). V dropped 1 base and J dropped 1; count of bases not matched to a gene: 2. Here the CDR3 DNA reads TGCAGTGCTAGAGGGGCGGGAGGCACAGATACGCAGTATTTT. This gives the protein CSARGAGGTDTQYF.

The chain couples TRBV28 to TRBJ2-3; D uncertain. Trimming stripped 6 bases from V and 8 bases from J, with 18 bases between. This CDR3 contains 14 residues. Germline CDR1 MDHEN, CDR2 SYDVKM. The CDR3 DNA sequence: TGTGCCAGCAGCCCGGGCGGATCCAGGAGTACGCAGTATTTT. It yields the protein CASSPGGSRSTQYF.

The table lists this clonotype with a few counts. The V gene is TRBV19, the J gene TRBJ2-6, with 11 bases that match TRBD1. This CDR3 has 18 residues. V lost 6 bases, J lost 2 bases, and 9 bases stayed unmatched. From germline, CDR1 is LNHDA and CDR2 SQIVND (reference sequence). This CDR3 reads CASREIGQGATGANVLTF. CDR3 sequence (DNA): TGTGCCAGTAGGGAGATCGGACAGGGGGCTACTGGGGCCAACGTCCTGACTTTC.

This clonotype appeared a few times. This chain joins TRBV27 and TRBJ2-2, with D perhaps being TRBD1 or TRBD2 (6 bases each). Trimming pared 6 bases from V and 4 bases from J, leaving 18 bases between. Germline loops: CDR1 MNHEY, CDR2 SMNVEV (reference sequence). There are 16 residues in the CDR3. For the CDR3, the DNA is TGTGCCAGCAGCCCGCTACCCAGGGGAGGCACCGGGGAGCTGTTTTTT. It specifies CASSPLPRGGTGELFF.

This rearrangement joins TRBV24-1 to TRBJ1-3; D not certain. The CDR3 length is 18 residues. Germline CDR1 reads KGHDR; CDR2 reads SFDVKD. Trimming removed 2 bases at V and 0 bases at J, with 16 bases between. In DNA, the CDR3 is TGTGCCACCAGTGATTCGACCCCCCCGGGGAGCTCTGGAAACACCATATATTTT. Its protein product is CATSDSTPPGSSGNTIYF.

A few counts support this clonotype. This chain links TRBV27 with TRBJ2-2, with D uncertain. Germline loops: CDR1 MNHEY, CDR2 SMNVEV (reference sequence). The V and J ends lost 5 bases and 6 bases respectively, with 10 bases between them. The CDR3 runs 13 residues. The CDR3 loop is CASSRRIPGELFF. DNA for the CDR3: TGTGCCAGCAGTAGACGGATCCCCGGGGAGCTGTTTTTT.

This chain joins TRBV20-1 and TRBJ1-1, with D possibly TRBD1 on 5 matching bases. The length of the CDR3 is 15 residues. Germline V CDR1 and CDR2: DFQATT, SNEGSKA (reference sequence). Deletions cut 6 bases from V and 2 bases from J, with 19 bases between. The DNA of the CDR3 is TGCAGTGCCCCACCGGGAGACAGTCTCAACACTGAAGCTTTCTTT. Translated: CSAPPGDSLNTEAFF.

The chain links TRBV20-1 to TRBJ2-5, with D uncertain. Germline values: CDR1 DFQATT, CDR2 SNEGSKA (reference sequence). V lost 2 bases and J 1 base, leaving 8 bases between the germline ends. This CDR3 has 13 amino acids. This chain's CDR3 is CSARLRPQETQYF. CDR3 nucleotide sequence: TGCAGTGCTAGATTGCGTCCCCAAGAGACCCAGTACTTC.

This clonotype came up a few times. The rearrangement links TRBV20-1 to TRBJ2-1; TRBD2 is a possible D gene (6 bases). The germline V gene has CDR1 DFQATT and CDR2 SNEGSKA (reference sequence). V was pared by 6 bases and J by 8 bases, with 20 bases between. This CDR3 comprises 14 residues. The CDR3 protein is CSAPPGTYRDEQFF. The CDR3 DNA reads as TGCAGTGCCCCGCCCGGGACTTATCGGGATGAGCAGTTCTTC.

A few counts support this clonotype. The genes are TRBV20-1 and TRBJ2-5; D is uncertain. The CDR3 extends over 10 amino acids. Trimming removed 7 bases at V and 5 bases at J, with 8 bases between. The V gene's germline CDR1 is DFQATT and CDR2 SNEGSKA (reference sequence). The CDR3, as DNA: TGCAGTGTATGGATGGAGACCCAGTACTTC. It specifies CSVWMETQYF.

The chain combines TRBV2 with TRBJ2-1; 8 nucleotides line up with TRBD2. The V gene end was trimmed by 6 bases and the J gene end by 7 bases; junction bases not matched to a gene: 11. The CDR3 consists of 15 residues. The germline V gene encodes CDR1 SNHLY and CDR2 FYNNEI. The CDR3, as DNA: TGTGCCAGCAGGGTCATAGCGGGAATCATAAATGAGCAGTTCTTC. Translating gives CASRVIAGIINEQFF.

Ten or more counts support this clonotype. The chain employs TRBV28 and TRBJ2-6, with a possible D match to TRBD1 (6 bases). The CDR3 covers 15 residues. Trimming removed 6 bases from V and 3 bases from J, with 12 bases in between. CDR1 is MDHEN and CDR2 is SYDVKM in the germline V gene. The CDR3 loop reads CASSPYRDGANVLTF. The CDR3 DNA is TGTGCCAGCAGCCCATACAGGGATGGGGCCAACGTCCTGACTTTC.

At least ten counts were recorded for this clonotype. The chain combines TRBV20-1 with TRBJ1-4; tentative D call: TRBD1 (6 bases). The V and J ends lost 2 bases and 5 bases respectively, with 12 bases between them. CDR1 is DFQATT, CDR2 SNEGSKA, per germline (reference sequence). This CDR3 has 14 amino acids. DNA of the CDR3: TGCAGTGCTAGAAGGACAGTCACGAATGAAAAACTGTTTTTT. This encodes CSARRTVTNEKLFF.

This clonotype was counted only a few times. As DNA, the CDR3 is TGTGCCAGTAGTATGGGGACAGGGTCGAATGGCTACACCTTC. Its translation: CASSMGTGSNGYTF. This chain links TRBV19 with TRBJ1-2; 9 bases match TRBD1. The CDR3 spans 14 residues. Trimming cost V 3 bases and J 6 bases; bases outside gene matches: 5. CDR1 and CDR2 from the germline V gene are LNHDA and SQIVND (reference sequence).

The CDR3 reads CASSQWAGAGLQAAEQYF. In nucleotides, the CDR3 is TGCGCCAGCAGTCAATGGGCGGGTGCCGGACTCCAAGCTGCCGAGCAGTACTTC. The chain uses TRBV23-1 and TRBJ2-7, with D perhaps matching TRBD2 (5 bases). TRBV23-1 is an ORF for which the function is uncertain. This CDR3 comprises 18 residues. V was trimmed by 1 base and J by 6 bases, leaving 25 bases between them.

This clonotype appeared a few times. The genes are TRBV29-1 and TRBJ1-1; D may be TRBD1 (5 bases). This CDR3 is 13 amino acids long. V lost 5 bases and J 1 base, leaving 11 bases between the germline ends. Germline V gene sequence: CDR1 SQVTM, CDR2 ANQGSEA. The CDR3 spells CSVIRTSNTEAFF. The CDR3 nucleotides read TGCAGCGTTATACGGACATCGAACACTGAAGCTTTCTTT.

This clonotype was observed a few times. The V and J genes are TRBV20-1 and TRBJ2-1, with 10 bases that match TRBD2. Germline CDR1 is DFQATT and CDR2 is SNEGSKA (reference sequence). The ends lost 6 bases at V and 7 bases at J; junction bases unmatched: 12. The CDR3 length is 15 residues. The chain's CDR3 is CSAPRPSGRMNEQFF. The CDR3 region has the DNA TGCAGTGCCCCCCGGCCTAGCGGGAGAATGAATGAGCAGTTCTTC.

This clonotype has a handful of counts. The CDR3 DNA follows: TGCGCCAGCAGCCAAGATTACATTTACGTTAGCAATCAGCCCCAGCATTTT. It encodes CASSQDYIYVSNQPQHF. The chain joins TRBV4-3 to TRBJ1-5; D remains ambiguous. The V end was cut by 0 bases, the J end by 0 bases, with 12 bases between. Germline V gene lookup returns CDR1 LGHNA and CDR2 YSLEER. The CDR3 sequence is 17 residues long.

The chain links TRBV10-2 to TRBJ2-5; 7 positions agree with TRBD2. The CDR3 has 12 amino acids. After removal of 10 bases from V and 5 bases from J, the junction contained 7 bases not matched to a gene. Germline V gene data show CDR1 as WSHSY and CDR2 as SAAADI. The CDR3 DNA reads TGCGCCACCTGGGCGGGGGTGGAGACCCAGTACTTC. Amino acid sequence: CATWAGVETQYF.

This chain links TRBV5-1 with TRBJ2-3, with 7 bases aligning to TRBD1. There are 14 residues in the CDR3. Trimming cost V 6 bases and J 5 bases; bases outside gene matches: 9. CDR1 is SGHRS, CDR2 YFSETQ, per germline. For the CDR3, the DNA is TGCGCCAGCACTATGACAGGGAAGTTAGATACGCAGTATTTT. Translating gives CASTMTGKLDTQYF.

This clonotype was recorded a few times. J is TRBJ2-7 and V is TRBV6-2 or TRBV6-3; D remains unclear. Trimming removed 0 bases at V and 6 bases at J, with 12 bases between. The CDR3 is 14 residues long. Germline V CDR1 and CDR2: MNHEY, SVGEGT. This chain's CDR3 is CASSYSFPTGEQYF. The CDR3 DNA reads TGTGCCAGCAGTTACTCGTTTCCTACCGGCGAGCAGTACTTC.

The chain combines TRBV5-6 with TRBJ2-7; D perhaps matches TRBD2 (6 bases). V was shortened by 4 bases and J by 3 bases, with 14 bases between the two germline ends. The CDR3 is made up of 14 amino acids. Per the germline V gene, CDR1 is SGHDT and CDR2 is YYEEEE. CDR3 loop: CASSPSSEFYEQYF. The CDR3 region has the DNA TGTGCCAGCAGCCCATCTAGCGAGTTCTACGAGCAGTACTTC.